This entry lists 5 T cell receptor beta chains sequenced from one sample in a study of identical twins. Via MiXCR, TCRdb re-called the 5' RACE reads, giving one row per CDR3 protein. The sample yields roughly 1,500,000 distinct CDR3 sequences, roughly a third seen once. The specimen sequenced was cord blood. The receptors here all came from a newborn girl in good health.

The CDR3 loop reads CASSLVNRSGRAYEQYF. The CDR3 region has the DNA TGTGCCAGCAGCTTAGTTAATCGAAGCGGGAGGGCCTACGAGCAGTACTTC. The chain uses TRBV7-8 and TRBJ2-7; TRBD2 agrees at 10 bases. Germline trimming cut 1 base from V and 2 bases from J; bases unmatched to any gene: 8. This CDR3 contains 17 residues. CDR1 and CDR2 from the germline V gene are SGHVS and FQNEAQ.

The chain combines TRBV6-6 with TRBJ2-1; no clear D. This CDR3 region has 16 residues. The germline V gene has CDR1 MNHNY and CDR2 SVGAGI (reference sequence). Between the trimmed V and J ends, which lost 6 bases and 0 bases, there was a span of 15 bases. DNA of the CDR3: TGTGCCAGCAGGGAAGACGTCCCAAGCTCCTACAATGAGCAGTTCTTC. Translation: CASREDVPSSYNEQFF.

The rearrangement joins TRBV5-1 to TRBJ1-2, with D unresolved. This CDR3 is built from 15 residues. Germline V CDR1 and CDR2: SGHRS, YFSETQ. V was shortened by 0 bases and J by 0 bases, with 9 bases between the two germline ends. CDR3 residues: CASSLAGRPNYGYTF. The CDR3 DNA reads as TGCGCCAGCAGCTTGGCTGGCAGGCCTAACTATGGCTACACCTTC.

This chain connects TRBV20-1 to TRBJ1-1; tentatively, D is TRBD1 (5 bases). Germline CDR1 DFQATT, CDR2 SNEGSKA (reference sequence). Trimming cost V 6 bases and J 4 bases, with 18 bases left between them. The CDR3 loop spans 14 amino acids. CDR3 sequence reads: CSANGQGLSTEAFF. The DNA for the CDR3 is TGCAGTGCCAACGGCCAGGGTTTGAGCACTGAAGCTTTCTTT.

This clonotype turned up a few times. The V call is TRBV5-1, the J call TRBJ1-4; 7 nucleotides match TRBD1. V trimming: 6 bases; J trimming: 5 bases; junction bases outside the gene matches: 10. The CDR3 has 15 amino acids. CDR1 is SGHRS, CDR2 YFSETQ, per germline. The CDR3 DNA is TGCGCCAGCACCACCGGGACAGTAGGGAATGAAAAACTGTTTTTT. Amino acids: CASTTGTVGNEKLFF.